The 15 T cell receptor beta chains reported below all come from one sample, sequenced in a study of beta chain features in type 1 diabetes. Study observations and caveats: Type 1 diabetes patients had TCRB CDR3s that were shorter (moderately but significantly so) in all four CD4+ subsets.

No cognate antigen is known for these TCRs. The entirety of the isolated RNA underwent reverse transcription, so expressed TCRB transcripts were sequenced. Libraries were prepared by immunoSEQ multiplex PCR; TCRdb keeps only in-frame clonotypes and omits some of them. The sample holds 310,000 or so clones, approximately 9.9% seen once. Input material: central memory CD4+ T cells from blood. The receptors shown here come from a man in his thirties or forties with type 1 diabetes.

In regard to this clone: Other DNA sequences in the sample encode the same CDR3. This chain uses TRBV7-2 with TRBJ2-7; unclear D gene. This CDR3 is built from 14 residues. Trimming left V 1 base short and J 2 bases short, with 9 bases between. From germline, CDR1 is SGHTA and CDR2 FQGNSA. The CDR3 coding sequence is TGTGCCAGCAGCTTAGACACGTTGGCCTACGAGCAGTACTTC. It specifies CASSLDTLAYEQYF.

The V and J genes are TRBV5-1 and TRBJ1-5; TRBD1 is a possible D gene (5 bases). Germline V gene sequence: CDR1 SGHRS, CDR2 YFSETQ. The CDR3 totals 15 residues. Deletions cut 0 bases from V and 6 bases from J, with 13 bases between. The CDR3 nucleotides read TGCGCCAGCAGCTTGGGAGGGGTTTCGGGTCAGCCCCAGCATTTT. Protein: CASSLGGVSGQPQHF.

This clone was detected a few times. CDR3 DNA sequence: TGTGCCAGCAGCCCGGACGGATTTTTAGAGACCCAGTACTTC. It specifies CASSPDGFLETQYF. The chain carries TRBV7-9 and TRBJ2-5; D is unclear. Germline CDR1 reads SEHNR; CDR2 reads FQNEAQ (reference sequence). Deletions cut 5 bases from V and 4 bases from J, with 14 bases between. The CDR3 runs to 14 residues.

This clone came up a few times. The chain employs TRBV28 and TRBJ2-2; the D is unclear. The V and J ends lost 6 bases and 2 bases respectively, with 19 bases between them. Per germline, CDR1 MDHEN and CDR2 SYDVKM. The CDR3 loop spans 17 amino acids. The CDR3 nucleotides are TGTGCCAGCAGCCGAGGTATGGGCAGCTTCAACACCGGGGAGCTGTTTTTT. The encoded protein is CASSRGMGSFNTGELFF. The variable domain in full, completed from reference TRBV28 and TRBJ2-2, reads DVKVTQSSRYLVKRTGEKVFLECVQDMDHENMFWYRQDPGLGLRLIYFSYDVKMKEKGDIPEGYSVSREKKERFSLILESASTNQTSMYLCASSRGMGSFNTGELFFGEGSRLTVL.

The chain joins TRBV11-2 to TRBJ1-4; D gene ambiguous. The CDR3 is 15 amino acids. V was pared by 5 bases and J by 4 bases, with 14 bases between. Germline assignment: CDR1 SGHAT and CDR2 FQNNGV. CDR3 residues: CASSLAGQLNEKLFF. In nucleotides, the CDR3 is TGTGCCAGCAGCCTCGCTGGGCAGCTTAATGAAAAACTGTTTTTT.

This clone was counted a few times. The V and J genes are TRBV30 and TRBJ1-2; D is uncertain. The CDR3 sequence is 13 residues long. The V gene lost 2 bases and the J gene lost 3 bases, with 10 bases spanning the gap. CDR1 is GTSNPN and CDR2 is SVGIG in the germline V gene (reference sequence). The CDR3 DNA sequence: TGTGCCTGGAGTTTGGAAAGGGACTATGGCTACACCTTC. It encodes CAWSLERDYGYTF.

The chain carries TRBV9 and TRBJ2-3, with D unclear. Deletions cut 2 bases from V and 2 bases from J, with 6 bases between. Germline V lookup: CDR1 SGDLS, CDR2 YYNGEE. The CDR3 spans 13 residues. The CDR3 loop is CASSVDVTDTQYF. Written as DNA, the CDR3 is TGTGCCAGCAGCGTCGACGTCACAGATACGCAGTATTTT. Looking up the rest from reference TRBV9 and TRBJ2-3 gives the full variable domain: DSGVTQTPKHLITATGQRVTLRCSPRSGDLSVYWYQQSLDQGLQFLIQYYNGEERAKGNILERFSAQQFPDLHSELNLSSLELGDSALYFCASSVDVTDTQYFGPGTRLTVL.

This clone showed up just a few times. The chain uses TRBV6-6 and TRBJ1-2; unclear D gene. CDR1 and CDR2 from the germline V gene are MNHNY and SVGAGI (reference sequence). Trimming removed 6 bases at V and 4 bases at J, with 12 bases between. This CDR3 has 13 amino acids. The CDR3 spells CASSDGRTYGYTF. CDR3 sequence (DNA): TGTGCCAGCAGCGACGGAAGGACCTATGGCTACACCTTC.

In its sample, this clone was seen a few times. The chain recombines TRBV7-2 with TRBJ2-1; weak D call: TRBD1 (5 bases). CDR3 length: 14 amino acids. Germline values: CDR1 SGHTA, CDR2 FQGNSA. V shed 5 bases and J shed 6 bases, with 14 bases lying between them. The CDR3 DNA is TGTGCCAGCAGCCCCAGCAGGGCCTTCAATGAGCAGTTCTTC. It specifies CASSPSRAFNEQFF.

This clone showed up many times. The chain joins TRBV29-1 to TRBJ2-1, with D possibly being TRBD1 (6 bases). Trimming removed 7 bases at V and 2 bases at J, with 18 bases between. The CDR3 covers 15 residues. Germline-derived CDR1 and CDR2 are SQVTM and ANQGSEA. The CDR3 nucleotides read TGCAGCGGGGGTTGGACAGCCAGACCCTACAATGAGCAGTTCTTC. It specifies CSGGWTARPYNEQFF.

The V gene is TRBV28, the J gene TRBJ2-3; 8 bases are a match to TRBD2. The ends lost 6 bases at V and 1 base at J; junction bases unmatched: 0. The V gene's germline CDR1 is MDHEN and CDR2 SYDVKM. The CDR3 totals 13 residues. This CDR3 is CASSGGGTDTQYF. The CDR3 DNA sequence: TGTGCCAGCAGCGGGGGGGGCACAGATACGCAGTATTTT.

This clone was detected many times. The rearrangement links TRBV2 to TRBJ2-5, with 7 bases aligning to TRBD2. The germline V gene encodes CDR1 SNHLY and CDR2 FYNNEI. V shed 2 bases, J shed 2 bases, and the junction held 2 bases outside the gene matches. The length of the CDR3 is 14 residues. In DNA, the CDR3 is TGTGCCAGCAGTGAACCGCGGGGGCAAGAGACCCAGTACTTC. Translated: CASSEPRGQETQYF. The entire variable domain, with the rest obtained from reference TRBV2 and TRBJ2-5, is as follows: EPEVTQTPSHQVTQMGQEVILRCVPISNHLYFYWYRQILGQKVEFLVSFYNNEISEKSEIFDDQFSVERPDGSNFTLKIRSTKLEDSAMYFCASSEPRGQETQYFGPGTRLLVL.

The CDR3 loop is CSVVTWPGRGGGEKLFF. CDR3 DNA: TGCAGCGTTGTCACCTGGCCAGGGCGGGGCGGAGGTGAAAAACTGTTTTTT. V usage is TRBV29-1 and J usage is TRBJ1-4, with D possibly matching TRBD1 (5 bases). CDR1 is SQVTM, CDR2 ANQGSEA, per germline. There are 17 residues in the CDR3. V was trimmed by 4 bases and J by 7 bases, leaving 25 bases between them.

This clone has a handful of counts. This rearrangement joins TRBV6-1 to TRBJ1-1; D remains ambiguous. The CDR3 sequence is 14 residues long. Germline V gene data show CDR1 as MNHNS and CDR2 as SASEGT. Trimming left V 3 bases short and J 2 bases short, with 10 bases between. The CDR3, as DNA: TGTGCCAGCAGTGATCAAACGGTCAACACTGAAGCTTTCTTT. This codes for CASSDQTVNTEAFF.

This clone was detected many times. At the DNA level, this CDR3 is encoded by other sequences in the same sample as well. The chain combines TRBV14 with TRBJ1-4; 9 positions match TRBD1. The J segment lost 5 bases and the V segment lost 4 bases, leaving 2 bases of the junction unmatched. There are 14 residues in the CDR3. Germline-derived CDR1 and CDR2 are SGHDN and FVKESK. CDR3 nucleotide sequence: TGTGCCAGCAGCCCCGGGACAGGGAATGAAAAACTGTTTTTT. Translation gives CASSPGTGNEKLFF.